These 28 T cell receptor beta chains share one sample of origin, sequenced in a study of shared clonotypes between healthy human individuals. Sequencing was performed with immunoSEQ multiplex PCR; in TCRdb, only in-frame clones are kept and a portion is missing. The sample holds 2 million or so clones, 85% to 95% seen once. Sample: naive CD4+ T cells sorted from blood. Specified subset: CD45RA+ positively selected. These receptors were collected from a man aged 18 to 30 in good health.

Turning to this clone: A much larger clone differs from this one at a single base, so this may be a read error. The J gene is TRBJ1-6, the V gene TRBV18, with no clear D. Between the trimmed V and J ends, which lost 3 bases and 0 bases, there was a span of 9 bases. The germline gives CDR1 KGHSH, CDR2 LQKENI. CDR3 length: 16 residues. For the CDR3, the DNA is TGTGCCAGCTCACCGAGCGGGAGCTCCTATAATTCACCCCTCCACTTT. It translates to CASSPSGSSYNSPLHF.

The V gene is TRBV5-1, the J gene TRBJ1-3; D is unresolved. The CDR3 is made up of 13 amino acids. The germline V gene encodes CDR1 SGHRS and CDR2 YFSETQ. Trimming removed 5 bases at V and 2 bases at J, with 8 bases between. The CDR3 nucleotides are TGCGCCAGCAGAGAAGTGGCTGGAAACACCATATATTTT. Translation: CASREVAGNTIYF. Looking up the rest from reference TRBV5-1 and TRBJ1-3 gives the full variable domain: KAGVTQTPRYLIKTRGQQVTLSCSPISGHRSVSWYQQTPGQGLQFLFEYFSETQRNKGNFPGRFSGRQFSNSRSEMNVSTLELGDSALYLCASREVAGNTIYFGEGSWLTVV.

The CDR3 loop reads CASSPGLEVGYTF. As DNA, the CDR3 is TGTGCCAGCAGCCCGGGACTTGAAGTTGGCTACACCTTC. The chain links TRBV5-4 to TRBJ1-2, with D maybe TRBD1 (5 bases). Germline V gene data show CDR1 as SGHNT and CDR2 as YYREEE (reference sequence). V lost 4 bases, J lost 7 bases, and 14 bases lay in between. The length of the CDR3 is 13 residues. The full variable domain, its missing parts supplied by reference TRBV5-4 and TRBJ1-2, is ETGVTQSPTHLIKTRGQQVTLRCSSQSGHNTVSWYQQALGQGPQFIFQYYREEENGRGNFPPRFSGLQFPNYSSELNVNALELDDSALYLCASSPGLEVGYTFGSGTRLTVV.

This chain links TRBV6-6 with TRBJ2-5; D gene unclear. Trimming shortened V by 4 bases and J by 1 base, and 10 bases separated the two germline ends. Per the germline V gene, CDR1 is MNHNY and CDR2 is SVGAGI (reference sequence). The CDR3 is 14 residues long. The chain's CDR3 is CASSSVGVQETQYF. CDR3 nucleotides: TGTGCCAGCAGTTCAGTCGGAGTCCAAGAGACCCAGTACTTC.

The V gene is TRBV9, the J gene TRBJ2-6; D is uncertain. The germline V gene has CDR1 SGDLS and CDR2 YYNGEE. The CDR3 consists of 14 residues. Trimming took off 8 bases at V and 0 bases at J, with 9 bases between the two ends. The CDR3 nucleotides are TGTGCCAGTCAGCCCAGCTCTGGGGCCAACGTCCTGACTTTC. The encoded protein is CASQPSSGANVLTF.

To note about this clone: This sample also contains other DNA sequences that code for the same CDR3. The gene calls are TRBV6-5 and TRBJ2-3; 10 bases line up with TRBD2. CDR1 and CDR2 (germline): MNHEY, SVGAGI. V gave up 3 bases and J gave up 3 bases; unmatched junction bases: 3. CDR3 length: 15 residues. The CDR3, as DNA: TGTGCCAGCAGTTATTTAGCGGGAGGTACAGATACGCAGTATTTT. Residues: CASSYLAGGTDTQYF.

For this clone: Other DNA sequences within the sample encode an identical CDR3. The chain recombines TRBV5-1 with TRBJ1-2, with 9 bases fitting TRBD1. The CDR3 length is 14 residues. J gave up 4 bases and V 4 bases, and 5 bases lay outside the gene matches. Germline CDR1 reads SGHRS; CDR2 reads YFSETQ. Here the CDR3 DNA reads TGCGCCAGCAGCCAGGGACAGGGCTTCTATGGCTACACCTTC. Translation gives CASSQGQGFYGYTF. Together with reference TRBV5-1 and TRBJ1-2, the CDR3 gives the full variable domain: KAGVTQTPRYLIKTRGQQVTLSCSPISGHRSVSWYQQTPGQGLQFLFEYFSETQRNKGNFPGRFSGRQFSNSRSEMNVSTLELGDSALYLCASSQGQGFYGYTFGSGTRLTVV.

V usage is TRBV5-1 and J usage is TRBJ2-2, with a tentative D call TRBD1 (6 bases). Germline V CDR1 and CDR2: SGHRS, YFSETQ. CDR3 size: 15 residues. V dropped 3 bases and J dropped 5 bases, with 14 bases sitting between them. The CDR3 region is CASSYRQDPTGELFF. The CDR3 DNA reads TGCGCCAGCAGCTACCGACAGGATCCTACCGGGGAGCTGTTTTTT.

The chain's CDR3 is CAWRGSNTGELFF. The CDR3 DNA reads as TGTGCCTGGAGGGGATCCAACACCGGGGAGCTGTTTTTT. The chain has TRBV30 and TRBJ2-2; D ambiguous. Trimming pared 3 bases from V and 2 bases from J, leaving 7 bases between. This CDR3 contains 13 residues. Germline V gene sequence: CDR1 GTSNPN, CDR2 SVGIG (reference sequence). The variable domain in full, completed from reference TRBV30 and TRBJ2-2, reads SQTIHQWPATLVQPVGSPLSLECTVEGTSNPNLYWYRQAAGRGLQLLFYSVGIGQISSEVPQNLSASRPQDRQFILSSKKLLLSDSGFYLCAWRGSNTGELFFGEGSRLTVL.

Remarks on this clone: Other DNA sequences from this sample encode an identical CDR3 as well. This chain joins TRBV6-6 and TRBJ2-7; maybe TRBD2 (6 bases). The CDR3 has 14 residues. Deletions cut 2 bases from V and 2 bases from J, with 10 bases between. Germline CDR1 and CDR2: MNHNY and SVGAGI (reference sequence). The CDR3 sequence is CASSYAGGPYEQYF. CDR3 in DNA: TGTGCCAGCAGTTACGCCGGGGGTCCCTACGAGCAGTACTTC.

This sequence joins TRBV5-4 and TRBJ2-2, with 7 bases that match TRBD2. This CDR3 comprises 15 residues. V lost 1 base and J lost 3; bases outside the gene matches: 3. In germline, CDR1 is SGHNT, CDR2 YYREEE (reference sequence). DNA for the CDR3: TGTGCCAGCAGCTTGCCTCTAGCGGACACCGGGGAGCTGTTTTTT. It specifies CASSLPLADTGELFF.

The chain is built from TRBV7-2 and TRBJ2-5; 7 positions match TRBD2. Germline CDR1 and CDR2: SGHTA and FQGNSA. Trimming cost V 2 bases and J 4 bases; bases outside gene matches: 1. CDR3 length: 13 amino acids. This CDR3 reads CASSLQRGETQYF. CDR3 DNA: TGTGCCAGCAGCTTACAGCGGGGAGAGACCCAGTACTTC.

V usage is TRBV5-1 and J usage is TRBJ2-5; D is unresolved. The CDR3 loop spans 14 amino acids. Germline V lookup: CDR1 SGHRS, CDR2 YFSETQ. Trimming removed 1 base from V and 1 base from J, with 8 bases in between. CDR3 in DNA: TGCGCCAGCAGCTTGCTGACACTCCAAGAGACCCAGTACTTC. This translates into CASSLLTLQETQYF.

DNA for the CDR3: TGTGCCTGGAGGAGCCGGGCCACGAACACTGAAGCTTTCTTT. Protein: CAWRSRATNTEAFF. The chain recombines TRBV30 with TRBJ1-1; no definite D call. The CDR3 extends over 14 amino acids. The germline V and J ends were trimmed by 3 bases and 1 base, with 12 bases remaining between them. CDR1 and CDR2 (germline): GTSNPN, SVGIG (reference sequence).

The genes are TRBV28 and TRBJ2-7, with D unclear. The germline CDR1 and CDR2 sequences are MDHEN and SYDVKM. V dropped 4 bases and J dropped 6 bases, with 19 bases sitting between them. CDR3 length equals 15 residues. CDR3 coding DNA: TGTGCCAGCAGTTCCGTTATGCCGAGTCTCCTCGAGCAGTACTTC. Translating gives CASSSVMPSLLEQYF.

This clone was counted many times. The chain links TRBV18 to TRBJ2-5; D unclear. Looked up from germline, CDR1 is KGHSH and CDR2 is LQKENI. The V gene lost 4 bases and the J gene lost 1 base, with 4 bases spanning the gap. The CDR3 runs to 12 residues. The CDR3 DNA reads TGTGCCAGCTCACGGAGCCAAGAGACCCAGTACTTC. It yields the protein CASSRSQETQYF.

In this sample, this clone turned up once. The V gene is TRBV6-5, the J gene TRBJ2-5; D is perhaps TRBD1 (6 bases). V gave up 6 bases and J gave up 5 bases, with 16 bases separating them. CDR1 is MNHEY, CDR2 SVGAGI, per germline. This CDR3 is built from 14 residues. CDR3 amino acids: CASSLRGLSETQYF. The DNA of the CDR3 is TGTGCCAGCAGCCTCAGGGGTCTATCGGAGACCCAGTACTTC.

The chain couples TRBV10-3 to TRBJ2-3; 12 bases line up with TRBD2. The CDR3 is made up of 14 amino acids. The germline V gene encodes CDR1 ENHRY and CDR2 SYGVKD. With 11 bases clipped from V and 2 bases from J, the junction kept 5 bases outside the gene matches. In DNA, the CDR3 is TGTGCCTCGCGGACTAGCGGGGACACAGATACGCAGTATTTT. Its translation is CASRTSGDTDTQYF.

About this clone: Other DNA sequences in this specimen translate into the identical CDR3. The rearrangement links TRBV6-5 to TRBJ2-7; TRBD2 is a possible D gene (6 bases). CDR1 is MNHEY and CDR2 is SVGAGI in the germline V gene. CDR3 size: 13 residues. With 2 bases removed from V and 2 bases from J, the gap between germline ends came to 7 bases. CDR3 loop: CASSYGLTYEQYF. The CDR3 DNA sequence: TGTGCCAGCAGTTACGGACTAACCTACGAGCAGTACTTC.

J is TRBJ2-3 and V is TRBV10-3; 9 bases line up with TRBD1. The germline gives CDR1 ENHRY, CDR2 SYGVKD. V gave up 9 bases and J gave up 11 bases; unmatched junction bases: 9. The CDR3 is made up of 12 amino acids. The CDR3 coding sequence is TGTGCCATTGGGGAAATGGGACAGGGGCAGTATTTT. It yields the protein CAIGEMGQGQYF.

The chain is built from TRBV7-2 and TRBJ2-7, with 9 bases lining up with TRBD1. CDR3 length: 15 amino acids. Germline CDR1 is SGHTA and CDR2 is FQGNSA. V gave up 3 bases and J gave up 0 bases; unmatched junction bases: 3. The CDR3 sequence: CASSFDRGSSYEQYF. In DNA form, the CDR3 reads TGTGCCAGCAGCTTTGACAGGGGGAGCTCCTACGAGCAGTACTTC.

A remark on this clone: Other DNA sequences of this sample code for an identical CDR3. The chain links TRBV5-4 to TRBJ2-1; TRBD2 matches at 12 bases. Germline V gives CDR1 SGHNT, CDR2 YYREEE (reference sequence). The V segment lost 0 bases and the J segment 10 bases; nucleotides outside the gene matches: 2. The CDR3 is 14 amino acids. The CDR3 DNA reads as TGTGCCAGCAGCTTGGGACTAGCGGGAGACGAGCAGTTCTTC. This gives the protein CASSLGLAGDEQFF.

CDR3 coding DNA: TGCGCCAGCAGCCGGGGGGACGAGACCCAGTACTTC. Its protein is CASSRGDETQYF. V and J are TRBV5-1 and TRBJ2-5, with 7 positions matching TRBD2. The length of the CDR3 is 12 residues. The germline CDR1 and CDR2 sequences are SGHRS and YFSETQ. V shed 4 bases, J shed 5 bases, and the junction held 2 bases outside the gene matches.

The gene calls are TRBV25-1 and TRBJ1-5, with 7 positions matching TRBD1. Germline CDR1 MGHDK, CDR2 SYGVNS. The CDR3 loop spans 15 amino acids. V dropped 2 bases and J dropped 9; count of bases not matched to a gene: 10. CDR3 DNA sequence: TGTGCCAGCAGTGAAGCAGGGGGTGAGAGCCTGCCCCAGCATTTT. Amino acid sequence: CASSEAGGESLPQHF. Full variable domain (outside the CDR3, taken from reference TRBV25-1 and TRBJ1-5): EADIYQTPRYLVIGTGKKITLECSQTMGHDKMYWYQQDPGMELHLIHYSYGVNSTEKGDLSSESTVSRIRTEHFPLTLESARPSHTSQYLCASSEAGGESLPQHFGDGTRLSIL.

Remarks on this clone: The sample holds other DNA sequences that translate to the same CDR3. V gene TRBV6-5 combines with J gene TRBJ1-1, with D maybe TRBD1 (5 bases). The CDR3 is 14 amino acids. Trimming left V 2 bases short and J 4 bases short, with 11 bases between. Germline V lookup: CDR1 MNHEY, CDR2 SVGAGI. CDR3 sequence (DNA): TGTGCCAGCAGTTACCTCCAGGGAAGCACTGAAGCTTTCTTT. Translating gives CASSYLQGSTEAFF.

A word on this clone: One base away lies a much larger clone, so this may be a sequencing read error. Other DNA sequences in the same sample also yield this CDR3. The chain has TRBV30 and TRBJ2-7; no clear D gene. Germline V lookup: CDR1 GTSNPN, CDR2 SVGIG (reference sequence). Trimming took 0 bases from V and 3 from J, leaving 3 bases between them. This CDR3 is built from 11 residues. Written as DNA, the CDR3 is TGTGCCTGGAGTGTAAGCTACGAGCAGTACTTC. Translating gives CAWSVSYEQYF.

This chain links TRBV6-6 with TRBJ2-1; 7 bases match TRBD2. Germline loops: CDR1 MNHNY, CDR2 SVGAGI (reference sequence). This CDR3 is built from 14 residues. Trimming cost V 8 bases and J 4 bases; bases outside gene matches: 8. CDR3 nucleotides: TGTGCCAGCTTTATGGGAGGGGAGTACAATGAGCAGTTCTTC. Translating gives CASFMGGEYNEQFF.

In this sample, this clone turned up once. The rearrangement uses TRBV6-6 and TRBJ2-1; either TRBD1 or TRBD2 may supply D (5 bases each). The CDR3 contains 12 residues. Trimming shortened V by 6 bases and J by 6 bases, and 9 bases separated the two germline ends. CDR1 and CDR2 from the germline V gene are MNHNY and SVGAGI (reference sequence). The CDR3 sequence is CASSPGTNEQFF. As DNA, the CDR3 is TGTGCCAGCAGCCCGGGGACCAATGAGCAGTTCTTC.